This T cell receptor beta chain was recorded in a study of vaccination and CD4 T cells after COVID-19 (dated by TCRdb to between 2021 and 2023). Broadly, across the study: Convalescent patients had a positive SARS-CoV-2 result on nasal swab PCR, and of these patients, 8 or 9 had mild disease and one had severe disease. Post-COVID blood samples from convalescent patients were collected a median of about 110 days after diagnosis, with a range of roughly 30 to 170 days. Culture stimuli were overlapping spike peptide pools from SARS-CoV-2 and from the common cold coronaviruses HCoV-NL63, HCoV-OC43 and HCoV-229E. In over 8 COVID-19 convalescent patients and a handful of infection-naive healthy vaccine recipients, researchers compared the spike-specific CD4+ TCR repertoire from before mRNA vaccination with the repertoire from after. Two doses of either the Pfizer-BioNTech BNT162b2 vaccine (n=8) or the Moderna mRNA-1273 vaccine (n=2) were administered to participants. Post-vaccine blood samples were collected a median of around 2.5 months after the second vaccine dose, ranging from 14 to 241 days. Six males and four females were included in the convalescent cohort, with two Hispanic individuals, seven Caucasians, two Asians and one multiracial person represented. As controls, cultures received a CEFX viral epitope pool (the positive control), an HIV-1 Nef peptide pool (the negative control), or no peptide at all. The study at large found these results: In convalescent patients, a median approximately 83% of post-vaccine SARS-CoV-2-reactive clones were detected only after vaccination, and vaccine-specific priming was suggested by this finding. Of the vaccine-specific clones in convalescent patients, 304 of 307, or nearly all, reacted only to SARS-CoV-2 spike and did not cross-react with common cold coronaviruses. Only a relatively small number of convalescent patients were included in the study, and early timepoints following natural infection were not analyzed. Although the median number of SARS-CoV-2-reactive clonotypes went up from 20 to 25 after infection to 35 to 40 after vaccination, the increase was not significant.

The CDR3 spans 15 residues, from the cysteine through the phenylalanine. This entry keeps only the CDR3 DNA: 45 bases, framed from base 1. V is reduced by 9 bases and J by 5 bases, leaving a spacing of 18 bases between them. The germline V gene gives CDR1 as KGHDR and CDR2 as SFDVKD. This clonotype showed up just a few times. Its antigen is currently not known. Base qualities are missing; no much larger clone stands one base away. Libraries were made using PCR. DNA from cultured CD4+ T cells underwent TCR sequencing with the Oncomine TCR Beta short-read assay at the Johns Hopkins FTIC core. The QIAamp micro DNA kit was used to extract genomic DNA from the cultured CD4+ T cells. Oncomine TCR Beta libraries from cultured CD4+ T cells were pooled using unique dual indexes and sequenced on an Illumina iSeq 100. In the authors' own workflow: Non-productive sequences were removed, and CDR3s that did not start with C, did not end with F or W, or were shorter than 7 amino acids were discarded. The MANAFEST web application identified antigen-specific clonotypes by comparing peptide-stimulated wells against reference wells and other culture wells. An FDR below 0.05, an odds ratio above 5, and a productive frequency above 0.1% in at least two of three replicate wells were required for clones to be considered positive. A clonotype was classed as cross-reactive if the clonotype showed significant expansion both in SARS-CoV-2 spike wells and in at least one common cold coronavirus spike condition. Using R version 3.6.1, CDR3 homology was evaluated through Levenshtein distances (stringdist) along with unrooted phylogenetic trees (ape). TCRdb trimmed public reads at Q25 via fastp, called clones via MiXCR and kept in-frame beta chains. All rows with the same CDR3 protein become a single entry with the most common DNA and genes. TCRdb's processing, not the authors' own work, is the source of the V and J calls. The sample includes over 15,000 distinct CDR3 sequences, with about 51% observed a single time. In total, the top ten clones hold around 21% of the sample.

The treatment or condition label here, explained by the study, means: approximately nine-day PBMC culture with coronavirus spike peptide pools or control peptides (ViraFEST assay). The ViraFEST assay was used in the study, in which antigen-specific T cells were expanded with peptide pools and expanded clonotypes were subsequently identified by TCR sequencing. Positive SARS-CoV-2 PCR tests in the convalescent patients dated from March to December 2020, before Alpha, Beta and Delta variants emerged in the United States. Each well held two million PBMCs cultured with roughly 9.2 ug/ml peptide pools in IMDM containing 5% human AB serum and roughly 9 IU/ml IL-2. Half of the culture medium was replaced with fresh IL-2-containing medium on days 3 and 7. After around 10 days of culture, CD4+ T cells were isolated by negative selection using the EasySep CD4+ T cell isolation kit. PBMCs were separated from whole blood using Ficoll-Paque Plus gradient centrifugation and then either used fresh or cryopreserved at -140C. Culture conditions were generally each tested in triplicate wells.

This clonotype was sampled from a human donor who had recovered from COVID-19. The sample here was CD4+ T cells from blood, cultured in vitro, taken before SARS-CoV-2 vaccination. This sequence uses TRBV24-1 and TRBJ1-4, with no confident D gene call. The bases are TGTGCCACCGGAGCCCCACCAGGAGAGAATGAAAAACTGTTTTTT. Its protein is CATGAPPGENEKLFF.